This T cell receptor beta chain derives from a study of cytomegalovirus exposure and HLA in healthy donors. Study in general: The Caucasian-associated ancestry cluster contained about four fifths of the approximately 390 genotyped donors. Study-level points and caveats: Serostatus for CMV was the only available immune exposure information. Per a later analysis, HLA-associated TCR beta chains showed more clonal expansion than other, equally common TCR beta chains. TCR beta V segments were, for the most part, productive about 87% or about 30% of the time in an earlier analysis.

The CDR3 runs to 15 residues. The germline V gene encodes CDR1 SGHNT and CDR2 YYREEE (reference sequence). V was clipped by 2 bases and J by 0 bases, with 9 bases between them. Vbeta (60) and Jbeta (13) primers were used in the PCR. The repertoire was sequenced with immunoSEQ multiplex PCR; TCRdb's copy has only in-frame clones and lacks some. The repertoire holds about 140,000 clones, with 76% as singletons. Worth noting for this clone: No antigen is known for it.

The chain couples TRBV5-4 to TRBJ2-1, with TRBD1 as a possible D gene (5 bases). The receptor was derived from a man in his forties in good health and CMV-seronegative. Sequencing was performed on PBMCs. Here the CDR3 reads CASSLGTGSYNEQFF. CDR3 nucleotide sequence: TGTGCCAGCAGCTTAGGAACAGGCTCCTACAATGAGCAGTTCTTC.